This entry lists 27 T cell receptor beta chains sequenced from one sample in a study of blood T cell repertoires in COVID-19. The method was immunoSEQ multiplex PCR; TCRdb's version includes in-frame clones alone and lacks a portion of them. The sample lists approximately 50,000 clones; 90% were seen once. Specimen: peripheral blood. The receptors come from a human donor in a cohort sampled during active COVID-19.

This chain links TRBV11-2 with TRBJ2-7, with TRBD1 as a possible D gene (8 bases). The V gene's germline CDR1 is SGHAT and CDR2 FQNNGV. Trimming removed 2 bases at V and 3 bases at J, with 14 bases between. The length of the CDR3 is 15 residues. CDR3 DNA sequence: TGTGCCAGCAGCTTAACACAGGGGGGGGACTACGAGCAGTACGTC. As protein: CASSLTQGGDYEQYV.

V is TRBV12-3 or TRBV12-4 and J is TRBJ2-7; 9 bases are a match to TRBD2. CDR3 length equals 13 residues. Unmatched junction bases numbered 2, after V lost 2 bases and J lost 6 bases. This CDR3 is CASSLLAGTEQYF. CDR3 in DNA: TGTGCCAGCAGTTTACTAGCGGGAACCGAGCAGTACTTC.

The rearrangement joins TRBV20-1 to TRBJ2-7, with a weak D call TRBD1 (6 bases). CDR1 is DFQATT, CDR2 SNEGSKA, per germline (reference sequence). Trimming removed 6 bases at V and 6 bases at J, with 12 bases between. This CDR3 contains 11 residues. CDR3 nucleotide sequence: TGCAGTGCGAAACAGGGAGTCGAGCAGTACGTC. Amino acids: CSAKQGVEQYV.

For the CDR3, the DNA is TGTGCCAGTAGTATAGCGACTAGCCCCACCGGGGAGCTGTTTTTT. Protein sequence: CASSIATSPTGELFF. The chain employs TRBV19 and TRBJ2-2; 7 positions match TRBD2. V lost 1 base to trimming and J lost 4 bases; unmatched junction nucleotides: 3. There are 15 residues in the CDR3. Germline CDR1 reads LNHDA; CDR2 reads SQIVND (reference sequence).

The chain has TRBV18 and TRBJ2-7, with 9 bases fitting TRBD1. The CDR3 sequence is 15 residues long. Germline V gene sequence: CDR1 KGHSH, CDR2 LQKENI. J gave up 4 bases and V 2 bases, and 6 bases lay outside the gene matches. The CDR3 loop reads CASSPNGQGTYEQYF. CDR3 nucleotide sequence: TGTGCCAGCTCACCAAACGGACAGGGGACATACGAGCAGTACTTC.

This clone has just one count. V is TRBV15 and J is TRBJ1-1; maybe TRBD1 (5 bases). V was trimmed by 0 bases and J by 4 bases, leaving 12 bases between them. Germline lookup yields CDR1 LNHNV and CDR2 YYDKDF (reference sequence). The CDR3 extends over 15 amino acids. CDR3 protein: CATSRDLGEVTEAFF. CDR3 DNA sequence: TGTGCCACCAGCAGAGATTTAGGGGAGGTCACTGAAGCTTTCTTT.

The rearrangement links TRBV5-4 to TRBJ1-1, with D perhaps TRBD1 (6 bases). V was cut by 4 bases and J by 4 bases, with 11 bases left in between. There are 13 residues in the CDR3. Per germline, CDR1 SGHNT and CDR2 YYREEE (reference sequence). CDR3 region: CASSQSGVTEAFF. The CDR3 nucleotides read TGTGCCAGCAGCCAATCAGGGGTCACTGAAGCTTTCTTT.

The chain links TRBV6-1 to TRBJ1-2; unclear D gene. The germline V gene has CDR1 MNHNS and CDR2 SASEGT. The CDR3 runs to 13 residues. The V end was cut by 1 base, the J end by 4 bases, with 7 bases between. In DNA form, the CDR3 reads TGTGCCAGCAGTGAAGTCACAGTCTATGGCTACACCTTC. It specifies CASSEVTVYGYTF.

The CDR3 loop is CASSSSGTQQETQYF. The CDR3 region has the DNA TGTGCCAGCAGTTCGTCAGGAACCCAACAAGAGACCCAGTACTTC. The V gene is TRBV28, the J gene TRBJ2-5; D gene unclear. CDR1 is MDHEN and CDR2 is SYDVKM in the germline V gene. The CDR3 extends over 15 amino acids. V dropped 4 bases and J dropped 2 bases, with 14 bases sitting between them.

V and J are TRBV6-1 and TRBJ2-3, with D maybe TRBD2 (6 bases). CDR3 length: 15 residues. V lost 3 bases and J 1 base, leaving 11 bases between the germline ends. Germline CDR1 reads MNHNS; CDR2 reads SASEGT. The chain's CDR3 is CASSDTSRRTDTQYF. The CDR3 DNA sequence: TGTGCCAGCAGTGATACTAGCAGACGCACAGATACGCAGTATTTT.

The chain links TRBV6-5 to TRBJ2-2; possible D gene TRBD1, 6 bases. The CDR3 extends over 15 amino acids. V dropped 7 bases and J dropped 4 bases, with 16 bases sitting between them. In germline, CDR1 is MNHEY, CDR2 SVGAGI. DNA for the CDR3: TGTGCCAGCAAAGACCCGGGACACCCCACCGGGGAGCTGTTTTTT. Translated, it gives CASKDPGHPTGELFF.

The chain recombines TRBV27 with TRBJ1-6; 9 bases match TRBD1. The CDR3 loop spans 15 amino acids. Germline CDR1 and CDR2: MNHEY and SMNVEV (reference sequence). The junction had 2 bases not matched to a gene; V was cut back by 1 base and J by 7 bases. The CDR3 bases are TGTGCCAGCAGTTTATGGACAGGGGTGAATTCACCCCTCCACTTT. Its translation: CASSLWTGVNSPLHF.

The V call is TRBV28, the J call TRBJ2-7, with TRBD2 matching 7 bases. The CDR3 runs to 15 residues. Germline V gene lookup returns CDR1 MDHEN and CDR2 SYDVKM. Trimming took 3 bases from V and 3 from J; bases not matched to a gene: 8. CDR3 amino acids: CASSFAAAGFYEQYV. The CDR3 coding sequence is TGTGCCAGCAGTTTTGCTGCAGCGGGGTTCTACGAGCAGTACGTC.

V is TRBV5-1 and J is TRBJ1-1; the D is unclear. CDR3 length equals 16 residues. CDR1 is SGHRS and CDR2 is YFSETQ in the germline V gene. Between the trimmed V and J ends, which lost 0 bases and 1 base, there was a span of 13 bases. CDR3 nucleotides: TGCGCCAGCAGCTTGGCCGCCGGGGTCCGGAACACTGAAGCTTTCTTT. Amino acids: CASSLAAGVRNTEAFF.

The chain uses TRBV4-2 and TRBJ1-6; D may be TRBD1 (6 bases). Germline V gives CDR1 LGHNA, CDR2 YNFKEQ. This CDR3 has 16 amino acids. Trimming pared 4 bases from V and 6 bases from J, leaving 16 bases between. CDR3 coding DNA: TGTGCCAGCAGCCTCGGACAGCAGGGGCTTAATTCACCCCTCCACTTT. Encoded protein: CASSLGQQGLNSPLHF.

This chain links TRBV5-4 with TRBJ1-6; possibly TRBD1 for D (6 bases). Trimming removed 0 bases at V and 5 bases at J, with 15 bases between. The germline V gene encodes CDR1 SGHNT and CDR2 YYREEE (reference sequence). The CDR3 has 17 amino acids. CDR3 in amino acids: CASSLGVGQPDNSPLHF. CDR3 sequence (DNA): TGTGCCAGCAGCTTGGGAGTAGGACAGCCAGATAATTCACCCCTCCACTTT. The full variable domain, rest sourced from reference TRBV5-4 and TRBJ1-6, is ETGVTQSPTHLIKTRGQQVTLRCSSQSGHNTVSWYQQALGQGPQFIFQYYREEENGRGNFPPRFSGLQFPNYSSELNVNALELDDSALYLCASSLGVGQPDNSPLHFGNGTRLTVT.

The gene calls are TRBV19 and TRBJ1-1; D is possibly TRBD1 (5 bases). Germline CDR1 reads LNHDA; CDR2 reads SQIVND (reference sequence). The CDR3 covers 17 residues. The V gene lost 4 bases and the J gene lost 0 bases, with 18 bases spanning the gap. CDR3 sequence (DNA): TGTGCCAGTAGTACCTCCTCCAGGGCCCTGATGAACACTGAAGCTTTCTTT. Protein product: CASSTSSRALMNTEAFF.

The genes are TRBV9 and TRBJ1-2; D gene unclear. Trimming removed 2 bases at V and 2 bases at J, with 10 bases between. CDR3 length equals 14 residues. Germline-derived CDR1 and CDR2 are SGDLS and YYNGEE. This CDR3 is CASSVTPGNYGYTF. The CDR3 DNA reads TGTGCCAGCAGCGTTACGCCGGGGAACTATGGCTACACCTTC.

The chain couples TRBV18 to TRBJ2-7; 8 nucleotides agree with TRBD1. CDR3 size: 14 residues. Losses at the gene ends were 2 bases for V and 1 base for J; bases not matched to a gene: 1. Germline V lookup: CDR1 KGHSH, CDR2 LQKENI. The DNA for the CDR3 is TGTGCCAGCTCACCAGGACAGGGTTCCTACGAGCAGTACTTC. Protein sequence: CASSPGQGSYEQYF.

This clone was observed a handful of times. The CDR3 loop reads CASSSGTANTGELFF. The CDR3, as DNA: TGTGCCAGTAGTTCCGGGACTGCGAACACCGGGGAGCTGTTTTTT. This chain connects TRBV19 to TRBJ2-2; possibly TRBD2 for D (6 bases). Germline V gives CDR1 LNHDA, CDR2 SQIVND (reference sequence). Trimming pared 5 bases from V and 0 bases from J, leaving 10 bases between. CDR3 length equals 15 residues.

CDR3 region: CASSEGLAPYEQYV. CDR3 bases: TGTGCCAGCAGTGAAGGACTAGCGCCCTACGAGCAGTACGTC. The rearrangement uses TRBV2 and TRBJ2-7, with 8 bases aligning to TRBD2. Germline V CDR1 and CDR2: SNHLY, FYNNEI. The CDR3 length is 14 residues. V shed 1 base, J shed 2 bases, and the junction held 1 base outside the gene matches.

The rearrangement joins TRBV7-2 to TRBJ1-5, with D possibly matching TRBD1 (5 bases). Germline V gives CDR1 SGHTA, CDR2 FQGNSA. The ends were cut back, 4 bases at V and 4 bases at J, with 14 bases in the middle. The CDR3 spans 15 residues. Written as DNA, the CDR3 is TGTGCCAGCAGCTGGCGGCAGGGATGGAATCAGCCCCAGCATTTT. Amino acid sequence: CASSWRQGWNQPQHF.

This clone was seen once. The rearrangement uses TRBV14 and TRBJ2-5, with D tentatively TRBD2 (5 bases). The germline V and J ends were trimmed by 4 bases and 4 bases, with 16 bases remaining between them. The CDR3 runs 15 residues. CDR1 is SGHDN, CDR2 FVKESK, per germline. CDR3 in amino acids: CASSPIKAGGETQYF. CDR3 nucleotide sequence: TGTGCCAGCAGCCCGATAAAGGCTGGAGGAGAGACCCAGTACTTC.

V is TRBV24-1 and J is TRBJ2-5; 7 nucleotides align to TRBD1. The junction had 6 bases not matched to a gene; V was cut back by 4 bases and J by 2 bases. CDR1 and CDR2 from the germline V gene are KGHDR and SFDVKD. This CDR3 is 15 amino acids long. CDR3 in amino acids: CATSDQGQKQETQYF. The CDR3, as DNA: TGTGCCACCAGTGACCAGGGACAGAAACAAGAGACCCAGTACTTC.

The V call is TRBV15, the J call TRBJ1-5; D remains ambiguous. Per germline, CDR1 LNHNV and CDR2 YYDKDF (reference sequence). This CDR3 is built from 12 residues. V lost 1 base to trimming and J lost 7 bases, with 5 bases between them. The chain's CDR3 is CATSRVRQPQHF. CDR3 DNA: TGTGCCACCAGCAGAGTCCGGCAGCCCCAGCATTTT.

V usage is TRBV5-4 and J usage is TRBJ2-4; TRBD1 agrees at 10 bases. This CDR3 spans 13 amino acids. V lost 3 bases, J lost 6 bases, and 0 bases stayed unmatched. CDR1 is SGHNT, CDR2 YYREEE, per germline (reference sequence). CDR3 sequence reads: CASSWTGGNIQYF. CDR3 nucleotide sequence: TGTGCCAGCAGCTGGACAGGGGGAAACATTCAGTACTTC.

The genes are TRBV5-6 and TRBJ2-1; 14 bases are shared with TRBD2. V dropped 0 bases and J dropped 14; count of bases not matched to a gene: 10. The CDR3 extends over 16 amino acids. The germline gives CDR1 SGHDT, CDR2 YYEEEE. This chain's CDR3 is CASSLEGTSGSRREFF. Here the CDR3 DNA reads TGTGCCAGCAGCTTGGAGGGGACTAGCGGGAGCCGGAGGGAGTTCTTC.